The clone carrying this T cell receptor (beta chain) turned up a few times. The antigen is unknown. The germline gives CDR1 GTSNPN, CDR2 SVGIG (reference sequence). The V gene end was trimmed by 7 bases and the J gene end by 4 bases; junction bases not matched to a gene: 10. The CDR3 runs 14 residues. The sample comes from a study of beta chain features in type 1 diabetes. Averaging roughly 110 mL, one heparinised blood draw was given by each donor. Sorting that relied on CD45RO/CCR7/CD25/CD127/CD95/CD27 yielded CD4+ naive, central memory, regulatory and stem cell-like memory cells. Expressed TCRB transcripts got sequenced, as all isolated RNA was reverse transcribed. This table comes from immunoSEQ multiplex PCR, and its TCRdb copy is limited to in-frame clones, with some not included. The sample records more than 550,000 clones, 11% to 15% being singletons. Study-level findings and limits: In comparison with healthy donors, patients had naive, central memory and Treg TCRB repertoires that appeared more similar. Within each of all four CD4+ subsets, Type 1 diabetes patients had TCRB CDR3s that were moderately but significantly shorter. Insertion counts at VDJ junctions were lower in type 1 diabetes patients, who also showed more deletions there.

The sequencing input was naive CD4+ T cells from blood. This receptor was identified in a man aged 18 to 29 with type 1 diabetes. The gene calls are TRBV30 and TRBJ1-2, with 9 bases matching TRBD1. The CDR3 loop reads CAFAQGQGGYGYTF. The CDR3 DNA reads as TGTGCCTTTGCTCAGGGACAGGGAGGCTATGGCTACACCTTC. The full variable domain, with the rest looked up from reference TRBV30 and TRBJ1-2, is SQTIHQWPATLVQPVGSPLSLECTVEGTSNPNLYWYRQAAGRGLQLLFYSVGIGQISSEVPQNLSASRPQDRQFILSSKKLLLSDSGFYLCAFAQGQGGYGYTFGSGTRLTVV.